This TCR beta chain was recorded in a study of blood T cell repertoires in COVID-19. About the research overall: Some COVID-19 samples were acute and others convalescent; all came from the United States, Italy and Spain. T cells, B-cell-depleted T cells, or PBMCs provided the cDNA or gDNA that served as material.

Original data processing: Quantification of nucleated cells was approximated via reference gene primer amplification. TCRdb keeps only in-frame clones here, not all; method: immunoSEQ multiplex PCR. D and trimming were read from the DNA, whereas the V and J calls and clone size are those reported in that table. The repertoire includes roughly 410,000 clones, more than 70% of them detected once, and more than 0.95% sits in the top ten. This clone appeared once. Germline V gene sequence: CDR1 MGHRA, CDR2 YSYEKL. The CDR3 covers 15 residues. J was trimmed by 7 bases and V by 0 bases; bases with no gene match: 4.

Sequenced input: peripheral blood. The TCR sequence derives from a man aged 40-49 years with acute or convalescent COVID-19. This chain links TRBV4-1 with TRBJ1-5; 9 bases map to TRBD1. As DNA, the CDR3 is TGCGCCAGCAGCCAAGATCGGGACAGGGCCCAGCCCCAGCATTTT. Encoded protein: CASSQDRDRAQPQHF.